The 26 T cell receptor beta chains below were found in one sample sequenced in a study of T-cell memory formation after mild COVID-19 (dated by TCRdb to the early 2020s). Libraries were constructed by 5' RACE. Sequenced on an Illumina NovaSeq 6000. TCRdb reprocessing: public reads trimmed at Q25 with fastp, clones called with MiXCR, in-frame beta chains kept. Rows with a matching CDR3 protein are joined into one entry that keeps the most common DNA and genes. The sample records around 510,000 distinct CDR3 sequences, roughly 21% of which are singletons. The top ten clonotypes cover around 9.2% of the sample. The sequencing input was PBMCs or a T cell subset sorted from them (not recorded which). These receptor sequences come from an adult woman who had mild COVID-19 (a few samples of this study predate the infection). The sample titles of this study are shuffled in the database, so cell type and time point are left out; the donor was told from shared clones.

The rearrangement uses TRBV9 and TRBJ1-1; D remains unclear. The CDR3 has 15 residues. Trimming took off 4 bases at V and 3 bases at J, with 16 bases between the two ends. In germline, CDR1 is SGDLS, CDR2 YYNGEE. CDR3 in amino acids: CASSPPGGPDTEAFF. The CDR3 nucleotides are TGTGCCAGCAGCCCCCCAGGAGGACCGGACACTGAAGCTTTCTTT. The complete variable domain, with remaining parts taken from reference TRBV9 and TRBJ1-1, reads DSGVTQTPKHLITATGQRVTLRCSPRSGDLSVYWYQQSLDQGLQFLIQYYNGEERAKGNILERFSAQQFPDLHSELNLSSLELGDSALYFCASSPPGGPDTEAFFGQGTRLTVV.

This chain links TRBV4-3 with TRBJ2-1; 8 nucleotides agree with TRBD2. Germline V lookup: CDR1 LGHNA, CDR2 YSLEER. V dropped 0 bases and J dropped 3; count of bases not matched to a gene: 10. The CDR3 has 18 amino acids. As DNA, the CDR3 is TGCGCCAGCAGCCAAGAGGGCCCCAGCGGGAGTGTCTACAATGAGCAGTTCTTC. It is translated as CASSQEGPSGSVYNEQFF.

V gene TRBV7-6 combines with J gene TRBJ2-5; TRBD2 matches at 10 bases. The junction had 12 bases not matched to a gene; V was cut back by 7 bases and J by 4 bases. The CDR3 consists of 16 residues. Germline V lookup: CDR1 SGHVS, CDR2 FNYEAQ. CDR3 sequence (DNA): TGTGCCAGCACCGTAGGAGCGGGGGGGCAAGGAGAGACCCAGTACTTC. This codes for CASTVGAGGQGETQYF.

CDR3 in amino acids: CASSLVTGARDGYTF. The DNA of the CDR3 is TGTGCCAGCAGCTTAGTAACAGGGGCCCGGGATGGCTACACCTTC. The chain combines TRBV7-9 with TRBJ1-2; 7 nucleotides align to TRBD1. This CDR3 is built from 15 residues. The V gene's germline CDR1 is SEHNR and CDR2 FQNEAQ (reference sequence). The ends lost 1 base at V and 6 bases at J; junction bases unmatched: 8.

This clonotype was seen repeatedly, ten times or more. The rearrangement joins TRBV7-2 to TRBJ2-4, with D perhaps TRBD1 or TRBD2 (5 bases each). This CDR3 has 17 residues. Trimming stripped 3 bases from V and 0 bases from J, with 15 bases between. Germline lookup yields CDR1 SGHTA and CDR2 FQGNSA. CDR3 DNA sequence: TGTGCCAGCAGCTTTGGGACGTCCCCCGGAGCCAAAAACATTCAGTACTTC. Translated, it gives CASSFGTSPGAKNIQYF.

The rearrangement joins TRBV7-3 to TRBJ2-2, with D possibly matching TRBD2 (5 bases). Germline CDR1 SGHTA, CDR2 FQGTGA. V was trimmed by 3 bases and J by 5 bases, leaving 16 bases between them. The CDR3 is 16 amino acids. CDR3: CASSLESSGRTGELFF. The CDR3 bases are TGTGCCAGCAGCTTGGAATCCAGCGGACGGACCGGGGAGCTGTTTTTT.

This clonotype was seen a handful of times. V usage is TRBV27 and J usage is TRBJ2-3, with TRBD2 matching over 12 bases. Germline values: CDR1 MNHEY, CDR2 SMNVEV (reference sequence). The CDR3 runs 16 residues. Trimming at V came to 4 bases and at J to 4 bases, leaving 6 bases not matched to a gene. The CDR3: CASSSLLAGGADTQYF. The CDR3 nucleotides are TGTGCCAGCAGTTCCCTACTAGCGGGGGGAGCAGATACGCAGTATTTT.

The J gene is TRBJ2-7, the V gene TRBV24-1, with 8 bases aligning to TRBD1. The CDR3 is 16 amino acids. CDR1 is KGHDR, CDR2 SFDVKD, per germline. V shed 3 bases and J 4 bases; nucleotides not matched to a gene: 10. The CDR3, as DNA: TGTGCCACCAGTGATGCAACAGGGGGTCCCCGATACGAGCAGTACTTC. Amino acids: CATSDATGGPRYEQYF.

This clonotype appeared a single time. The chain's CDR3 is CASSPEEGQETQYF. For the CDR3, the DNA is TGCGCCAGCAGCCCAGAGGAGGGTCAAGAGACCCAGTACTTC. The chain carries TRBV4-1 and TRBJ2-5, with a possible D match to TRBD2 (6 bases). Trimming pared 4 bases from V and 2 bases from J, leaving 11 bases between. CDR1 and CDR2 (germline): MGHRA, YSYEKL. The CDR3 covers 14 residues.

The CDR3 sequence: CASSQSPYYSGGTDTQYF. For the CDR3, the DNA is TGTGCCAGCAGTCAGTCCCCCTACTACAGCGGGGGCACAGATACGCAGTATTTT. The chain joins TRBV6-2 or TRBV6-3 to TRBJ2-3, with TRBD2 matching 7 bases. Trimming removed 5 bases from V and 1 base from J; junction bases left unmatched: 15. Per the germline V gene, CDR1 is MNHEY and CDR2 is SVGEGT. The length of the CDR3 is 18 residues.

This clonotype was seen once. The rearrangement links TRBV3-1 to TRBJ2-1; D gene uncertain. In germline, CDR1 is LGHDT, CDR2 YNNKEL (reference sequence). Deletions cut 4 bases from V and 0 bases from J, with 13 bases between. The CDR3 is 16 amino acids. The CDR3 spells CASSPSRTSSYNEQFF. The CDR3 DNA reads as TGTGCCAGCAGCCCGTCTCGAACGAGCTCCTACAATGAGCAGTTCTTC.

The chain carries TRBV20-1 and TRBJ2-7, with D perhaps TRBD2 (6 bases). Germline V lookup: CDR1 DFQATT, CDR2 SNEGSKA (reference sequence). Deletions cut 7 bases from V and 8 bases from J, with 24 bases between. This CDR3 region has 14 residues. The CDR3 nucleotides read TGCAGTGAGAATGGCGGGGAGAGCCGGGAGCAGCAGTACTTC. This translates into CSENGGESREQQYF.

The gene calls are TRBV9 and TRBJ1-6; weak D call: TRBD1 (5 bases). CDR3 size: 15 residues. Germline-derived CDR1 and CDR2 are SGDLS and YYNGEE. Trimming removed 0 bases at V and 7 bases at J, with 11 bases between. CDR3 sequence (DNA): TGTGCCAGCAGCGTAGGATCGGGGGTCAATTCACCCCTCCACTTT. This gives the protein CASSVGSGVNSPLHF.

The table lists this clonotype with many counts. V is TRBV5-1 and J is TRBJ2-7; 7 bases line up with TRBD2. Per germline, CDR1 SGHRS and CDR2 YFSETQ. The CDR3 has 14 residues. J lost 6 bases, V lost 3 bases, and 9 bases had no gene match. CDR3 DNA: TGCGCCAGCAGCTGGGCCAAGGGAGGGATCGAGCAGTACTTC. Protein sequence: CASSWAKGGIEQYF.

The rearrangement joins TRBV11-3 to TRBJ1-2; D is perhaps TRBD1 (5 bases). The germline V gene has CDR1 SGHNT and CDR2 YENEEA. With 5 bases removed from V and 7 bases from J, the gap between germline ends came to 14 bases. This CDR3 contains 13 residues. CDR3 amino acids: CASSRAQGIGYTF. The CDR3 DNA sequence: TGTGCCAGCAGCAGAGCTCAGGGTATTGGCTACACCTTC. The complete variable domain, with remaining parts taken from reference TRBV11-3 and TRBJ1-2, reads EAGVVQSPRYKIIEKKQPVAFWCNPISGHNTLYWYLQNLGQGPELLIRYENEEAVDDSQLPKDRFSAERLKGVDSTLKIQPAELGDSAVYLCASSRAQGIGYTFGSGTRLTVV.

This clonotype occurred a few times. The chain carries TRBV5-6 and TRBJ1-1, with 7 bases fitting TRBD1. The J segment lost 0 bases and the V segment lost 0 bases, leaving 5 bases of the junction unmatched. This CDR3 contains 16 residues. Germline assignment: CDR1 SGHDT and CDR2 YYEEEE. The CDR3 sequence: CASSLDRGRMNTEAFF. CDR3 nucleotides: TGTGCCAGCAGCTTGGACAGGGGACGGATGAACACTGAAGCTTTCTTT.

The chain couples TRBV4-3 to TRBJ2-1; D possibly matches TRBD1 or TRBD2 (5 bases each). V shed 0 bases and J shed 2 bases, with 11 bases lying between them. The CDR3 extends over 16 amino acids. Germline CDR1 reads LGHNA; CDR2 reads YSLEER. For the CDR3, the DNA is TGCGCCAGCAGCCAAGATGGGGGAGAGCCCTACAATGAGCAGTTCTTC. Translation gives CASSQDGGEPYNEQFF.

This clonotype was seen repeatedly, ten times or more. The genes are TRBV7-2 and TRBJ2-7; possible D gene TRBD2, 6 bases. Per the germline V gene, CDR1 is SGHTA and CDR2 is FQGNSA. The CDR3 contains 14 residues. Between the trimmed V and J ends, which lost 5 bases and 0 bases, there was a span of 11 bases. This chain's CDR3 is CASSPGLYSYEQYF. As DNA, the CDR3 is TGTGCCAGCAGCCCGGGACTGTACTCCTACGAGCAGTACTTC.

This clonotype was counted between two and nine times. CDR3: CASSFPGTLNYGYTF. In DNA, the CDR3 is TGTGCCAGCAGCTTTCCTGGGACACTGAACTATGGCTACACCTTC. This chain joins TRBV7-9 and TRBJ1-2, with D possibly being TRBD1 (6 bases). The V end lost 3 bases, the J end lost 2 bases, and 13 bases lay between the germline ends. Germline lookup yields CDR1 SEHNR and CDR2 FQNEAQ (reference sequence). CDR3 length: 15 amino acids.

This clonotype was seen a few times. V usage is TRBV5-6 and J usage is TRBJ2-1; 8 positions match TRBD1. This CDR3 spans 13 amino acids. V gave up 4 bases and J gave up 5 bases; unmatched junction bases: 2. The germline V gene has CDR1 SGHDT and CDR2 YYEEEE. This CDR3 reads CASSMTGDNEQFF. CDR3 DNA: TGTGCCAGCAGCATGACAGGGGACAATGAGCAGTTCTTC. The variable domain in full, completed from reference TRBV5-6 and TRBJ2-1, reads DAGVTQSPTHLIKTRGQQVTLRCSPKSGHDTVSWYQQALGQGPQFIFQYYEEEERQRGNFPDRFSGHQFPNYSSELNVNALLLGDSALYLCASSMTGDNEQFFGPGTRLTVL.

This clonotype appeared a few times. The chain recombines TRBV6-2 or TRBV6-3 with TRBJ1-1; D is perhaps TRBD1 (6 bases). V was clipped by 4 bases and J by 8 bases, with 11 bases between them. Looked up from germline, CDR1 is MNHEY and CDR2 is SVGEGT. The CDR3 is 12 residues long. The CDR3 region is CASSFLGQEAFF. The CDR3 DNA sequence: TGTGCCAGCAGTTTCCTGGGACAAGAAGCTTTCTTT.

This clonotype showed up many times. The rearrangement links TRBV5-1 to TRBJ2-1; a weak D match, TRBD2 (6 bases). The CDR3 has 15 residues. V lost 1 base to trimming and J lost 7 bases, with 15 bases between them. CDR1 and CDR2 from the germline V gene are SGHRS and YFSETQ. The DNA for the CDR3 is TGCGCCAGCAGCTTGACGGGAGAGCCTAATAATGAGCAGTTCTTC. Its protein is CASSLTGEPNNEQFF. The whole variable domain, remainder taken from reference TRBV5-1 and TRBJ2-1, is KAGVTQTPRYLIKTRGQQVTLSCSPISGHRSVSWYQQTPGQGLQFLFEYFSETQRNKGNFPGRFSGRQFSNSRSEMNVSTLELGDSALYLCASSLTGEPNNEQFFGPGTRLTVL.

The rearrangement joins TRBV4-2 to TRBJ1-2; a weak D match, TRBD1 (5 bases). The CDR3 is 17 amino acids. Trimming stripped 4 bases from V and 3 bases from J, with 21 bases between. Looked up from germline, CDR1 is LGHNA and CDR2 is YNFKEQ. The CDR3 here is CASSPARDSEPHYGYTF. The CDR3 nucleotides are TGTGCCAGCAGCCCCGCCCGGGACTCCGAACCCCACTATGGCTACACCTTC.

The genes are TRBV20-1 and TRBJ2-1; TRBD2 matches at 9 bases. Germline loops: CDR1 DFQATT, CDR2 SNEGSKA (reference sequence). V dropped 6 bases and J dropped 5; count of bases not matched to a gene: 8. CDR3 length: 14 residues. The CDR3 loop is CSAFAGGPHNEQFF. The CDR3 coding sequence is TGCAGTGCGTTTGCGGGAGGGCCCCACAATGAGCAGTTCTTC.

The chain couples TRBV7-8 to TRBJ2-1, with 11 bases fitting TRBD2. V lost 5 bases to trimming and J lost 10 bases; unmatched junction nucleotides: 13. The CDR3 consists of 16 residues. CDR1 and CDR2 from the germline V gene are SGHVS and FQNEAQ. In nucleotides, the CDR3 is TGTGCCAGCAGCCCATATTTAAAACGACTAGCGGGAGAGCAGTTCTTC. Its translation: CASSPYLKRLAGEQFF.

This clonotype was observed at least ten times. The rearrangement uses TRBV12-3 or TRBV12-4 and TRBJ1-2, with D perhaps matching TRBD1 (6 bases). The germline V and J ends were trimmed by 4 bases and 5 bases, with 14 bases remaining between them. CDR3 length: 14 amino acids. CDR3 sequence (DNA): TGTGCCAGCAGTTCTAACCAGGGGAGGTATGGCTACACCTTC. Its protein product is CASSSNQGRYGYTF.